Reported below is one TCR beta chain. With V trimmed by 1 base and J by 4 bases, 3 bases remained unmatched. The germline V gene encodes CDR1 SQVTM and CDR2 ANQGSEA. There are 14 residues in the CDR3. This table comes from immunoSEQ multiplex PCR, and its TCRdb copy is limited to in-frame clones, with some not included. The sample includes 35,000 to 50,000 clones, about nine tenths seen only once; the top ten take approximately 1.2%. This record belongs to a study of T cell changes during pregnancy in multiple sclerosis. The rearrangement joins TRBV29-1 to TRBJ2-7; 11 bases line up with TRBD2. The TCR sequence derives from a female donor with multiple sclerosis, enrolled in a pregnancy study. Sequences were derived from CD4+ T cells from peripheral blood mononuclear cells, sampled in the second trimester of pregnancy. The CDR3 bases are TGCAGCGTTGAAGTGGCTAGCGGGGGGTACGAGCAGTACTTC. Protein: CSVEVASGGYEQYF.